The clone carrying this T cell receptor (beta chain) was picked up one time. Single viable CD3+CD4+CD8-CD45RO+ cells were sorted as the memory CD4+ T cells. TCRdb's table, derived via immunoSEQ multiplex PCR, lists solely in-frame clones and lacks some. The table records over 35,000 clones, about 73% of them present only once. The V end lost 3 bases, the J end lost 1 base, and 9 bases lay between the germline ends. CDR1 is SQVTM, CDR2 ANQGSEA, per germline. The CDR3 covers 13 residues. These data are taken from a study of memory CD4+ T cells and cytomegalovirus serostatus. Background on the study: Healthy Belgian adult donors included about nine CMV-positive and 24 CMV-negative people.

The receptor was isolated from an adult in good health and CMV-seronegative. This chain uses TRBV29-1 with TRBJ1-1; D remains unclear. The material sequenced was memory CD4+ T cells from blood. CDR3 protein: CSVDQAKNTEAFF. As DNA, the CDR3 is TGCAGCGTTGATCAGGCGAAGAACACTGAAGCTTTCTTT. Looking up the rest from reference TRBV29-1 and TRBJ1-1 gives the full variable domain: SAVISQKPSRDICQRGTSLTIQCQVDSQVTMMFWYRQQPGQSLTLIATANQGSEATYESGFVIDKFPISRPNLTFSTLTVSNMSPEDSSIYLCSVDQAKNTEAFFGQGTRLTVV.